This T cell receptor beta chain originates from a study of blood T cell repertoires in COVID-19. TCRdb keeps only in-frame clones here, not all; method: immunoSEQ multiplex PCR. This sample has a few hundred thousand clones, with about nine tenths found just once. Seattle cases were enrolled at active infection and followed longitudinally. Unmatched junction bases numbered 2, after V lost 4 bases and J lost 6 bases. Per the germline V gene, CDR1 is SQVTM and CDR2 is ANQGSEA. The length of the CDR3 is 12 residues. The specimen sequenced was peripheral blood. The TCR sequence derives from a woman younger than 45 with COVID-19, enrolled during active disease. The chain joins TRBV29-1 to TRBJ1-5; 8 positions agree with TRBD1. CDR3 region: CSVGTGTQPQHF. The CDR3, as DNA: TGCAGCGTTGGGACAGGGACTCAGCCCCAGCATTTT. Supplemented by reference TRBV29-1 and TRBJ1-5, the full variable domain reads SAVISQKPSRDICQRGTSLTIQCQVDSQVTMMFWYRQQPGQSLTLIATANQGSEATYESGFVIDKFPISRPNLTFSTLTVSNMSPEDSSIYLCSVGTGTQPQHFGDGTRLSIL.